A single sample is the source of the 30 T cell receptor beta chains below, sequenced in a study of cytomegalovirus exposure and HLA in healthy donors. With 60 Vbeta and 13 Jbeta primers, the PCR was carried out. The assay was immunoSEQ multiplex PCR, and TCRdb's table has in-frame clones only and misses some. Of about 160,000 clones detected, roughly 79% appear once; the ten largest clones hold approximately 1%. What was sequenced was PBMCs. Receptors were obtained from a woman in her thirties or forties in good health and CMV-seronegative.

The table lists this clone with a count of one. The V and J genes are TRBV29-1 and TRBJ2-7; 12 nucleotides agree with TRBD2. J was trimmed by 6 bases and V by 5 bases; bases with no gene match: 8. CDR3 size: 14 residues. Germline lookup yields CDR1 SQVTM and CDR2 ANQGSEA. The CDR3 DNA is TGCAGCGTTTCTAGCGGGAGGGAGGTCGGCGAGCAGTACTTC. As protein: CSVSSGREVGEQYF.

The rearrangement joins TRBV5-1 to TRBJ1-5, with D possibly matching TRBD1 (5 bases). CDR1 and CDR2 from the germline V gene are SGHRS and YFSETQ. The CDR3 totals 16 residues. V lost 0 bases and J 5 bases, leaving 15 bases between the germline ends. CDR3 sequence (DNA): TGCGCCAGCAGCTTGGGATTGTTTGGGGGGGATCAGCCCCAGCATTTT. It codes for CASSLGLFGGDQPQHF.

This clone has only a few counts. The chain combines TRBV9 with TRBJ1-1; TRBD1 is a possible D gene (6 bases). V was trimmed by 0 bases and J by 1 base, leaving 19 bases between them. Germline V gene lookup returns CDR1 SGDLS and CDR2 YYNGEE. The CDR3 has 18 amino acids. The CDR3 reads CASSVAPAAGAQNTEAFF. The CDR3 DNA reads TGTGCCAGCAGCGTAGCCCCGGCGGCAGGGGCCCAGAACACTGAAGCTTTCTTT.

This sequence joins TRBV15 and TRBJ2-7; 10 bases are a match to TRBD1. The trim removed 5 bases at V and 8 bases at J, leaving 12 bases unmatched. The CDR3 covers 15 residues. The germline V gene has CDR1 LNHNV and CDR2 YYDKDF (reference sequence). CDR3 nucleotides: TGTGCCACCAGCCCCAATGAGGACAGGGGGGGCAAGCAGTACTTC. Translated, it gives CATSPNEDRGGKQYF.

The count of this clone is one. The V gene is TRBV18, the J gene TRBJ1-1; unclear D gene. The CDR3 extends over 15 amino acids. Germline CDR1 reads KGHSH; CDR2 reads LQKENI. Trimming took off 3 bases at V and 5 bases at J, with 16 bases between the two ends. For the CDR3, the DNA is TGTGCCAGCTCACCGAGGATGGAGGGAGGAACTGAAGCTTTCTTT. It yields the protein CASSPRMEGGTEAFF.

This chain connects TRBV25-1 to TRBJ2-1; 8 bases match TRBD1. The CDR3 covers 15 residues. The trim removed 2 bases at V and 7 bases at J, leaving 7 bases unmatched. From germline, CDR1 is MGHDK and CDR2 SYGVNS. The CDR3 sequence is CASSEPRGPLNEQFF. The CDR3 DNA follows: TGTGCCAGCAGTGAACCCAGGGGGCCGTTGAATGAGCAGTTCTTC.

As regards this clone: One end of the junction does not line up with germline, which may come from a read error. Additional DNA sequences in this sample encode the identical CDR3. CDR3 region: CSGLRGEDTEAFF. The CDR3 DNA is TGCAGCGGGCTCAGAGGGGAGGACACTGAAGCCTTCTTT. The chain uses TRBV29-1 and TRBJ1-1; D possibly corresponds to TRBD1 (5 bases). CDR1 is SQVTM, CDR2 ANQGSEA, per germline. The CDR3 is made up of 13 amino acids.

The sample holds a few counts of this clone. The rearrangement uses TRBV2 and TRBJ2-3; 11 nucleotides line up with TRBD1. With V trimmed by 8 bases and J by 5 bases, 6 bases remained unmatched. Per the germline V gene, CDR1 is SNHLY and CDR2 is FYNNEI. This CDR3 contains 14 residues. CDR3: CASFRDRGGDTQYF. As DNA, the CDR3 is TGTGCCAGCTTCCGGGACAGGGGGGGAGATACGCAGTATTTT.

The chain joins TRBV28 to TRBJ2-3, with D maybe TRBD1 (6 bases). CDR3 length: 13 amino acids. Germline CDR1 and CDR2: MDHEN and SYDVKM. V was shortened by 6 bases and J by 7 bases, with 14 bases between the two germline ends. The CDR3 protein is CASSTGTPHTQYF. CDR3 bases: TGTGCCAGCAGCACCGGGACACCACATACGCAGTATTTT.

The genes are TRBV5-1 and TRBJ2-3, with a weak D call TRBD1 (6 bases). This CDR3 contains 12 residues. V lost 4 bases, J lost 9 bases, and 12 bases lay in between. Germline V gene lookup returns CDR1 SGHRS and CDR2 YFSETQ. In DNA, the CDR3 is TGCGCCAGCAGCATAGGACAGAGGACGCAGTATTTT. Protein product: CASSIGQRTQYF. The variable domain in full, completed from reference TRBV5-1 and TRBJ2-3, reads KAGVTQTPRYLIKTRGQQVTLSCSPISGHRSVSWYQQTPGQGLQFLFEYFSETQRNKGNFPGRFSGRQFSNSRSEMNVSTLELGDSALYLCASSIGQRTQYFGPGTRLTVL.

The chain uses TRBV18 and TRBJ1-1, with 12 bases lining up with TRBD1. The germline V gene has CDR1 KGHSH and CDR2 LQKENI. The CDR3 totals 15 residues. V lost 3 bases, J lost 1 base, and 0 bases stayed unmatched. For the CDR3, the DNA is TGTGCCAGCTCACCGGGACAGGGGGCGAACACTGAAGCTTTCTTT. Translated: CASSPGQGANTEAFF.

V gene TRBV5-4 combines with J gene TRBJ2-7; 8 bases are shared with TRBD2. The CDR3 has 15 residues. CDR1 and CDR2 (germline): SGHNT, YYREEE (reference sequence). J lost 0 bases, V lost 3 bases, and 5 bases had no gene match. In DNA, the CDR3 is TGTGCCAGCAGCTCTAGCGGGCATAGCTCCTACGAGCAGTACTTC. Translating it yields CASSSSGHSSYEQYF.

The chain couples TRBV7-6 to TRBJ1-3; D call uncertain. Between the trimmed V and J ends, which lost 1 base and 2 bases, there was a span of 12 bases. This CDR3 comprises 16 residues. Germline-derived CDR1 and CDR2 are SGHVS and FNYEAQ. The CDR3: CASSLGLGQTGNTIYF. The CDR3 DNA reads TGTGCCAGCAGCTTAGGTTTGGGCCAGACTGGAAACACCATATATTTT.

The rearrangement uses TRBV27 and TRBJ2-7; 9 nucleotides match TRBD1. From germline, CDR1 is MNHEY and CDR2 SMNVEV (reference sequence). V gave up 4 bases and J gave up 4 bases; unmatched junction bases: 11. The CDR3 runs to 16 residues. The CDR3 nucleotides are TGTGCCAGCAGTTGGTCCCACAGGGGGCGGGAATACGAGCAGTACTTC. It codes for CASSWSHRGREYEQYF.

V and J are TRBV5-1 and TRBJ2-2; D possibly corresponds to TRBD2 (5 bases). This CDR3 has 14 amino acids. The V gene lost 0 bases and the J gene lost 7 bases, with 10 bases spanning the gap. CDR1 is SGHRS, CDR2 YFSETQ, per germline. CDR3 DNA: TGCGCCAGCAGCTTGGCCCCAACTAGCGGGGAGCTGTTTTTT. Its translation is CASSLAPTSGELFF.

The V gene is TRBV19, the J gene TRBJ1-2; 7 nucleotides match TRBD1. Germline V lookup: CDR1 LNHDA, CDR2 SQIVND (reference sequence). Germline trimming cut 5 bases from V and 8 bases from J; bases unmatched to any gene: 5. This CDR3 is 12 amino acids long. The CDR3, as DNA: TGTGCCAGTAGTGCCACAGGGGAAGGCTACACCTTC. It codes for CASSATGEGYTF.

V is TRBV28 and J is TRBJ2-7; 12 bases are a match to TRBD1. Germline-derived CDR1 and CDR2 are MDHEN and SYDVKM. The V segment lost 5 bases and the J segment 3 bases; nucleotides outside the gene matches: 11. This CDR3 comprises 17 residues. The DNA of the CDR3 is TGTGCCAGCAGTCCACCCCCCGGGACAGGGGGCAACTACGAGCAGTACTTC. Translated, it gives CASSPPPGTGGNYEQYF. Complete variable domain (other parts from reference TRBV28 and TRBJ2-7): DVKVTQSSRYLVKRTGEKVFLECVQDMDHENMFWYRQDPGLGLRLIYFSYDVKMKEKGDIPEGYSVSREKKERFSLILESASTNQTSMYLCASSPPPGTGGNYEQYFGPGTRLTVT.

The chain links TRBV29-1 to TRBJ2-1; TRBD1 matches 10 bases. Germline CDR1 and CDR2: SQVTM and ANQGSEA. This CDR3 contains 14 residues. The V segment lost 6 bases and the J segment 4 bases; nucleotides outside the gene matches: 6. This CDR3 is CSVHPGQGYNEQFF. The DNA for the CDR3 is TGCAGCGTCCACCCGGGACAGGGGTACAATGAGCAGTTCTTC.

The chain is built from TRBV29-1 and TRBJ2-2, with 11 bases that match TRBD2. The CDR3 loop spans 15 amino acids. Germline V gene data show CDR1 as SQVTM and CDR2 as ANQGSEA. V lost 7 bases, J lost 9 bases, and 13 bases stayed unmatched. CDR3 protein: CSATLGSGRARELFF. CDR3 DNA sequence: TGCAGCGCTACCTTAGGTAGCGGGAGGGCCCGGGAGCTGTTTTTT.

J is TRBJ1-5 and V is TRBV6-5, with 8 nucleotides matching TRBD1. CDR1 MNHEY and CDR2 SVGAGI come from the germline V gene. The CDR3 has 14 residues. The junction had 3 bases not matched to a gene; V was cut back by 5 bases and J by 3 bases. CDR3 sequence (DNA): TGTGCCAGCAGTCCGGGACAGGACAATCAGCCCCAGCATTTT. This codes for CASSPGQDNQPQHF.

The chain employs TRBV2 and TRBJ1-1, with D maybe TRBD1 (5 bases). Trimming pared 7 bases from V and 0 bases from J, leaving 15 bases between. The CDR3 has 15 residues. The germline V gene encodes CDR1 SNHLY and CDR2 FYNNEI. In nucleotides, the CDR3 is TGTGCCAGCACGCAGGAGGGGACGGTGAACACTGAAGCTTTCTTT. This encodes CASTQEGTVNTEAFF.

The rearrangement uses TRBV11-2 and TRBJ2-7, with TRBD1 matching 10 bases. The V gene's germline CDR1 is SGHAT and CDR2 FQNNGV. This CDR3 contains 14 residues. The V and J ends lost 6 bases and 6 bases, in that order; junction bases with no gene match: 8. CDR3 region: CASRKATGGGEQYF. CDR3 sequence (DNA): TGTGCCAGCAGAAAAGCGACAGGGGGCGGCGAGCAGTACTTC.

The rearrangement uses TRBV19 and TRBJ1-3; D remains unclear. V was clipped by 4 bases and J by 1 base, with 14 bases between them. The CDR3 extends over 16 amino acids. Germline V CDR1 and CDR2: LNHDA, SQIVND (reference sequence). The CDR3 DNA reads TGTGCCAGTAGTACCTCCCCTCAGCGGTCTGGAAACACCATATATTTT. It yields the protein CASSTSPQRSGNTIYF.

The CDR3 sequence: CASSDRTGGHYGYTF. CDR3 coding DNA: TGTGCCAGCAGCGATCGGACAGGGGGCCACTATGGCTACACCTTC. This chain joins TRBV9 and TRBJ1-2; 11 bases are shared with TRBD1. This CDR3 spans 15 amino acids. Unmatched junction bases numbered 4, after V lost 3 bases and J lost 3 bases. CDR1 is SGDLS, CDR2 YYNGEE, per germline.

This clone was observed a few times. This chain links TRBV6-6 with TRBJ1-5; 7 bases align to TRBD1. Losses at the gene ends were 5 bases for V and 1 base for J; bases not matched to a gene: 5. CDR3 length: 15 residues. Germline V gene sequence: CDR1 MNHNY, CDR2 SVGAGI (reference sequence). This CDR3 is CASSPLDRSNQPQHF. Written as DNA, the CDR3 is TGTGCCAGCAGTCCCCTGGACAGGAGCAATCAGCCCCAGCATTTT.

CDR3 loop: CASSSSGSWTDTQYF. The DNA of the CDR3 is TGTGCCAGCAGCTCTAGCGGGAGTTGGACAGATACGCAGTATTTT. The genes are TRBV7-9 and TRBJ2-3, with TRBD2 identical over 10 bases. Looked up from germline, CDR1 is SEHNR and CDR2 is FQNEAQ (reference sequence). The trim removed 4 bases at V and 3 bases at J, leaving 4 bases unmatched. The CDR3 is 15 amino acids.

The rearrangement joins TRBV14 to TRBJ1-2, with unresolved D. V was trimmed by 7 bases and J by 4 bases, leaving 13 bases between them. Germline V gene data show CDR1 as SGHDN and CDR2 as FVKESK. The CDR3 has 13 amino acids. The CDR3 nucleotides are TGTGCCAGCACCCCCGTGGGGAGCTATGGCTACACCTTC. Protein sequence: CASTPVGSYGYTF.

This clone has more than one count but fewer than ten. The chain couples TRBV5-1 to TRBJ1-1, with D possibly matching TRBD1 (5 bases). The CDR3 runs 14 residues. V was cut by 3 bases and J by 6 bases, with 15 bases left in between. Germline V lookup: CDR1 SGHRS, CDR2 YFSETQ. CDR3 sequence (DNA): TGCGCCAGCAGCTCTGACAGACTTCCCGCTGAAGCTTTCTTT. Protein sequence: CASSSDRLPAEAFF.

The chain employs TRBV6-4 and TRBJ1-1; D uncertain. The germline V gene has CDR1 MRHNA and CDR2 SNTAGT. The CDR3 sequence is 13 residues long. Trimming left V 2 bases short and J 1 base short, with 5 bases between. In nucleotides, the CDR3 is TGTGCCAGCAGTGACACAGAGAACACTGAAGCTTTCTTT. Translated, it gives CASSDTENTEAFF.

This clone was counted only a few times. This rearrangement joins TRBV28 to TRBJ2-1, with TRBD1 matching over 9 bases. This CDR3 is 14 amino acids long. Germline CDR1 reads MDHEN; CDR2 reads SYDVKM. V dropped 3 bases and J dropped 6; count of bases not matched to a gene: 3. CDR3 in amino acids: CASSFGTGFNEQFF. CDR3 sequence (DNA): TGTGCCAGCAGTTTTGGGACAGGGTTCAATGAGCAGTTCTTC.